These 24 T cell receptor beta chains were all obtained from the same sample, sequenced in a study of CD8 T cells in ankylosing spondylitis. Study outcomes and limitations: In ankylosing spondylitis blood, a motif of fewer than 10 highly homologous TCR beta variants appeared characteristic.

For these TCRs, the target antigens are not known. TCRdb re-derived calls from the 5' RACE reads in MiXCR, one entry per CDR3 protein. Of around 450,000 distinct CDR3 sequences in the sample, about 25% are singletons; the top ten hold roughly 0.9%. Sample: blood, either unsorted or a sorted T cell fraction (not recorded which). All receptors derive from a male donor with ankylosing spondylitis.

The rearrangement uses TRBV2 and TRBJ1-1; D uncertain. Germline CDR1 is SNHLY and CDR2 is FYNNEI. The CDR3 loop spans 13 amino acids. V was cut by 9 bases and J by 1 base, with 12 bases left in between. As DNA, the CDR3 is TGTGCCAGTAGCAAGGGCTCGAACACTGAAGCTTTCTTT. As protein: CASSKGSNTEAFF.

This clonotype has more than one count but fewer than ten. The chain uses TRBV15 and TRBJ2-7; tentative D call: TRBD1 (7 bases). The CDR3 has 14 amino acids. The V end lost 0 bases, the J end lost 6 bases, and 12 bases lay between the germline ends. From germline, CDR1 is LNHNV and CDR2 YYDKDF (reference sequence). In DNA, the CDR3 is TGTGCCACCAGCAGAGATCCAGGGGGGCGCGAGCAGTACTTC. Protein: CATSRDPGGREQYF.

This clonotype was seen repeatedly, ten times or more. The J gene is TRBJ1-4, the V gene TRBV5-1; 7 bases map to TRBD1. The CDR3 extends over 14 amino acids. Germline CDR1 is SGHRS and CDR2 is YFSETQ. J was trimmed by 0 bases and V by 5 bases; bases with no gene match: 1. The CDR3 DNA sequence: TGCGCCAGCAGAACAGGGGCAACTAATGAAAAACTGTTTTTT. Translating it yields CASRTGATNEKLFF.

This chain joins TRBV14 and TRBJ1-1, with unresolved D. The length of the CDR3 is 16 residues. V was shortened by 0 bases and J by 0 bases, with 11 bases between the two germline ends. CDR1 and CDR2 from the germline V gene are SGHDN and FVKESK. The CDR3 region has the DNA TGTGCCAGCAGCCAAGATTTTTGGAGAATGAACACTGAAGCTTTCTTT. It specifies CASSQDFWRMNTEAFF.

The sample holds a few counts of this clonotype. The rearrangement joins TRBV11-3 to TRBJ2-3; D gene unclear. The CDR3 totals 14 residues. V gave up 2 bases and J gave up 2 bases, with 8 bases separating them. Per the germline V gene, CDR1 is SGHNT and CDR2 is YENEEA. CDR3 protein: CASSLTQTTDTQYF. The CDR3, as DNA: TGTGCCAGCAGCTTAACCCAGACCACAGATACGCAGTATTTT.

This clonotype has more than one count but fewer than ten. The gene calls are TRBV6-1 and TRBJ2-2; either TRBD1 or TRBD2 may fit D (5 bases each). The CDR3 extends over 14 amino acids. V lost 7 bases and J lost 4, with 13 bases in between. Germline CDR1 reads MNHNS; CDR2 reads SASEGT. The CDR3 region has the DNA TGTGCCAGCAAGAGGGACCTGGTCACCGGGGAGCTGTTTTTT. Amino acids: CASKRDLVTGELFF.

The chain joins TRBV20-1 to TRBJ2-5, with D hard to call. The ends were cut back, 1 base at V and 5 bases at J, with 8 bases in the middle. There are 12 residues in the CDR3. Germline V CDR1 and CDR2: DFQATT, SNEGSKA (reference sequence). The CDR3 spells CSARGTAETQYF. For the CDR3, the DNA is TGCAGTGCTAGAGGAACAGCGGAGACCCAGTACTTC.

The J gene is TRBJ1-2, the V gene TRBV7-9, with no clear D. The germline gives CDR1 SEHNR, CDR2 FQNEAQ (reference sequence). V was shortened by 3 bases and J by 8 bases, with 10 bases between the two germline ends. CDR3 length: 12 residues. CDR3 sequence (DNA): TGTGCCAGCAGCTTCGGGAAAAACGGCTACACCTTC. It codes for CASSFGKNGYTF. Combining the CDR3 with reference TRBV7-9 and TRBJ1-2 gives the whole variable domain DTGVSQNPRHKITKRGQNVTFRCDPISEHNRLYWYRQTLGQGPEFLTYFQNEAQLEKSRLLSDRFSAERPKGSFSTLEIQRTEQGDSAMYLCASSFGKNGYTFGSGTRLTVV.

This rearrangement joins TRBV15 to TRBJ2-1; D ambiguous. With 0 bases removed from V and 0 bases from J, the gap between germline ends came to 12 bases. CDR3 length: 17 amino acids. The germline V gene has CDR1 LNHNV and CDR2 YYDKDF (reference sequence). Here the CDR3 reads CATSRDLRRLSYNEQFF. DNA of the CDR3: TGTGCCACCAGCAGAGATCTAAGGCGGCTCTCCTACAATGAGCAGTTCTTC.

This clonotype has a handful of counts. The chain employs TRBV3-1 and TRBJ2-1; D ambiguous. This CDR3 comprises 15 residues. The V gene's germline CDR1 is LGHDT and CDR2 YNNKEL (reference sequence). The V gene lost 0 bases and the J gene lost 0 bases, with 6 bases spanning the gap. CDR3 coding DNA: TGTGCCAGCAGCCAAGAAGGAAGCTCCTACAATGAGCAGTTCTTC. This translates into CASSQEGSSYNEQFF.

V is TRBV20-1 and J is TRBJ1-6, with D maybe TRBD1 (5 bases). This CDR3 contains 15 residues. From germline, CDR1 is DFQATT and CDR2 SNEGSKA (reference sequence). The V and J ends lost 0 bases and 5 bases respectively, with 11 bases between them. In nucleotides, the CDR3 is TGCAGTGCTAGAGAGCCGGGGCTACATAATTCACCCCTCCACTTT. This sequence encodes CSAREPGLHNSPLHF.

This clonotype was counted a few times. The genes are TRBV20-1 and TRBJ2-7, with D hard to call. The CDR3 sequence is 12 residues long. The germline gives CDR1 DFQATT, CDR2 SNEGSKA (reference sequence). V lost 3 bases, J lost 0 bases, and 6 bases lay in between. CDR3 coding DNA: TGCAGTGCTAGGGTGGACTCCTACGAGCAGTACTTC. The encoded protein is CSARVDSYEQYF.

The chain uses TRBV20-1 and TRBJ1-1; D ambiguous. The V end was cut by 3 bases, the J end by 5 bases, with 16 bases between. Germline CDR1 is DFQATT and CDR2 is SNEGSKA (reference sequence). The CDR3 covers 14 residues. CDR3 in DNA: TGCAGTGCTAGTTCCATCACCTCCCCAACTGAAGCTTTCTTT. This encodes CSASSITSPTEAFF.

The chain is built from TRBV7-8 and TRBJ1-2; possibly TRBD1 for D (6 bases). Germline CDR1 SGHVS, CDR2 FQNEAQ. The CDR3 is made up of 15 amino acids. Trimming took 5 bases from V and 3 from J, leaving 16 bases between them. CDR3 in amino acids: CASSPRVGADYGYTF. CDR3 bases: TGTGCCAGCAGCCCCCGGGTGGGGGCCGACTATGGCTACACCTTC.

This clonotype was counted only a few times. The DNA of the CDR3 is TGCGCCAGCAGCTTGCTAGCGGAGGGGTACAATGAGCAGTTCTTC. Residues: CASSLLAEGYNEQFF. The gene calls are TRBV5-1 and TRBJ2-1; 7 nucleotides line up with TRBD2. The CDR3 is 15 amino acids. Trimming removed 1 base from V and 4 bases from J; junction bases left unmatched: 5. In germline, CDR1 is SGHRS, CDR2 YFSETQ.

The chain joins TRBV6-2 or TRBV6-3 to TRBJ2-1; 9 positions agree with TRBD2. The V gene end was trimmed by 7 bases and the J gene end by 7 bases; junction bases not matched to a gene: 11. This CDR3 spans 15 amino acids. Germline V lookup: CDR1 MNHEY, CDR2 SVGEGT. CDR3 DNA sequence: TGTGCCAGCAACGTAAACCGCGGGAGGGGAAATGAGCAGTTCTTC. This codes for CASNVNRGRGNEQFF.

The chain has TRBV7-4 and TRBJ2-4; the D is unclear. Per the germline V gene, CDR1 is SGHVT and CDR2 is SQSDAQ. With 5 bases removed from V and 9 bases from J, the gap between germline ends came to 8 bases. The CDR3 covers 11 residues. The CDR3 reads CASSPRGIQYF. In DNA, the CDR3 is TGTGCCAGCAGCCCCCGAGGCATTCAGTACTTC.

This clonotype turned up a few times. This sequence joins TRBV5-1 and TRBJ2-3; a possible D gene is TRBD2 (5 bases). CDR3 length equals 15 residues. Germline CDR1 is SGHRS and CDR2 is YFSETQ. V dropped 3 bases and J dropped 4 bases, with 15 bases sitting between them. CDR3: CASSSLGAEADTQYF. The CDR3 nucleotides are TGCGCCAGCAGCTCTCTAGGCGCGGAGGCAGATACGCAGTATTTT.

The chain links TRBV7-2 to TRBJ2-5; 10 positions match TRBD2. There are 15 residues in the CDR3. J was trimmed by 7 bases and V by 1 base; bases with no gene match: 6. The V gene's germline CDR1 is SGHTA and CDR2 FQGNSA. The CDR3 is CASSLGGAGGVTQYF. Written as DNA, the CDR3 is TGTGCCAGCAGCTTAGGTGGAGCGGGAGGGGTGACCCAGTACTTC.

This chain connects TRBV5-4 to TRBJ2-1; 7 bases are a match to TRBD1. With 3 bases clipped from V and 9 bases from J, the junction kept 12 bases outside the gene matches. The CDR3 is 15 residues long. Germline loops: CDR1 SGHNT, CDR2 YYREEE (reference sequence). The CDR3 bases are TGTGCCAGCAGCTCCCGACAGGGTCAATGGGGTGAGCAGTTCTTC. It translates to CASSSRQGQWGEQFF.

This clonotype showed up just a few times. The rearrangement links TRBV20-1 to TRBJ2-1; 10 bases agree with TRBD2. Germline CDR1 is DFQATT and CDR2 is SNEGSKA (reference sequence). The V segment lost 6 bases and the J segment 3 bases; nucleotides outside the gene matches: 8. This CDR3 has 15 residues. The DNA of the CDR3 is TGCAGTGCCACCAGGGGGACTAGCGACTACAATGAGCAGTTCTTC. Translation: CSATRGTSDYNEQFF.

The rearrangement uses TRBV15 and TRBJ2-1; 11 bases are a match to TRBD2. Germline CDR1 and CDR2: LNHNV and YYDKDF (reference sequence). This CDR3 has 20 residues. V was clipped by 3 bases and J by 6 bases; unmatched bases: 19. CDR3 sequence reads: CATSRTPFQAPGTSGNEQFF. As DNA, the CDR3 is TGTGCCACCAGCAGGACCCCGTTTCAGGCCCCCGGGACTAGCGGCAATGAGCAGTTCTTC.

This clonotype turned up a few times. The rearrangement uses TRBV10-3 and TRBJ1-1, with a tentative D call TRBD1 (5 bases). The CDR3 has 15 amino acids. Germline CDR1 is ENHRY and CDR2 is SYGVKD. V was shortened by 5 bases and J by 6 bases, with 19 bases between the two germline ends. The CDR3 loop is CAISYSGDGDSEAFF. The CDR3 coding sequence is TGTGCCATCAGTTACTCTGGGGATGGGGACTCTGAAGCTTTCTTT.

A few counts support this clonotype. The CDR3 loop reads CASSLQAGSQETQYF. CDR3 nucleotide sequence: TGTGCCAGCAGCTTACAGGCGGGATCGCAAGAGACCCAGTACTTC. J is TRBJ2-5 and V is TRBV7-2; tentative D call: TRBD2 (6 bases). The CDR3 totals 15 residues. The germline CDR1 and CDR2 sequences are SGHTA and FQGNSA. V lost 2 bases and J 2 bases, leaving 12 bases between the germline ends.